This TCR beta chain appears in the sequencing data of a study of beta chain features in type 1 diabetes. This CDR3 region has 13 residues. Trimming removed 1 base from V and 8 bases from J, with 11 bases in between. Germline V CDR1 and CDR2: MNHEY, SMNVEV (reference sequence). The study reverse transcribed the entire isolated RNA, so it sequenced expressed TCRB transcripts. The method was immunoSEQ multiplex PCR; TCRdb's version includes in-frame clones alone and lacks a portion of them. The table records under 450,000 clones, about 15% of them present only once. The sequence came from a man aged 25 to 40 in good health. The chain links TRBV27 to TRBJ1-2, with D perhaps matching TRBD1 (5 bases). The sample comprised naive CD4+ T cells from blood. CDR3 in amino acids: CASSLWGRAGYTF. Here the CDR3 DNA reads TGTGCCAGCAGTTTATGGGGCAGGGCGGGCTACACCTTC.